The 21 T cell receptor beta chains listed next were all sequenced from one sample in a study of T cells after somatic rescue of genetic block. Produced via immunoSEQ multiplex PCR; TCRdb's table is partial and in-frame only. The table records tens of thousands of clones, 85% to 95% of them present only once. Material for sequencing was peripheral blood mononuclear cells (PBMCs). These receptors all come from a man between 35 and 55 years old.

This chain uses TRBV6-4 with TRBJ2-1, with 12 bases fitting TRBD2. Looked up from germline, CDR1 is MRHNA and CDR2 is SNTAGT. The CDR3 runs to 15 residues. V was pared by 0 bases and J by 13 bases, with 7 bases of the junction left unmatched. The CDR3 reads CASSDSASGGASQFF. The CDR3 DNA sequence: TGTGCCAGCAGTGACTCGGCTAGCGGGGGGGCCTCCCAGTTCTTC.

The V call is TRBV4-1, the J call TRBJ2-3; D unresolved. The CDR3 extends over 12 amino acids. The germline V and J ends were trimmed by 0 bases and 6 bases, with 4 bases remaining between them. Germline CDR1 is MGHRA and CDR2 is YSYEKL. The CDR3 loop is CASSQDRDTQYF. The CDR3 DNA reads as TGCGCCAGCAGCCAAGACCGGGATACGCAGTATTTT.

The chain employs TRBV7-8 and TRBJ1-3; 7 nucleotides line up with TRBD1. The CDR3 covers 13 residues. The germline V gene has CDR1 SGHVS and CDR2 FQNEAQ. V shed 5 bases and J 5 bases; nucleotides not matched to a gene: 3. The CDR3 DNA is TGTGCCAGCAGCCCGGGACAGCGAAACACCATATATTTT. Translated: CASSPGQRNTIYF.

The genes are TRBV7-6 and TRBJ1-1; 9 nucleotides line up with TRBD1. The V gene end was trimmed by 5 bases and the J gene end by 5 bases; junction bases not matched to a gene: 6. The CDR3 loop spans 14 amino acids. Germline-derived CDR1 and CDR2 are SGHVS and FNYEAQ. The CDR3 DNA reads TGTGCCAGCAGCCAGGGACAGGGTAAGACTGAAGCTTTCTTT. Protein sequence: CASSQGQGKTEAFF.

The chain combines TRBV2 with TRBJ2-2; maybe TRBD1 (5 bases). CDR3 length equals 16 residues. V lost 1 base and J lost 3, with 12 bases in between. CDR1 is SNHLY and CDR2 is FYNNEI in the germline V gene. CDR3 amino acids: CASSEGAGPYTGELFF. The DNA of the CDR3 is TGTGCCAGCAGTGAAGGGGCAGGGCCATACACCGGGGAGCTGTTTTTT. The full variable domain, in which reference TRBV2 and TRBJ2-2 provide the parts outside the CDR3, is EPEVTQTPSHQVTQMGQEVILRCVPISNHLYFYWYRQILGQKVEFLVSFYNNEISEKSEIFDDQFSVERPDGSNFTLKIRSTKLEDSAMYFCASSEGAGPYTGELFFGEGSRLTVL.

V is TRBV28 and J is TRBJ1-1, with TRBD1 matching 7 bases. The trim removed 7 bases at V and 5 bases at J, leaving 13 bases unmatched. The germline V gene encodes CDR1 MDHEN and CDR2 SYDVKM. The CDR3 length is 15 residues. CDR3 loop: CASISKGQRRTEAFF. The CDR3 DNA is TGTGCCAGCATTTCGAAGGGACAGCGCCGTACTGAAGCTTTCTTT.

The V gene is TRBV30, the J gene TRBJ1-2; no clear D. CDR1 and CDR2 from the germline V gene are GTSNPN and SVGIG (reference sequence). The CDR3 contains 12 residues. Deletions cut 5 bases from V and 4 bases from J, with 11 bases between. CDR3 in amino acids: CAWLERGYGYTF. In DNA, the CDR3 is TGTGCCTGGCTGGAGAGAGGCTATGGCTACACCTTC.

The chain uses TRBV7-2 and TRBJ2-3; 9 nucleotides agree with TRBD1. Trimming cost V 5 bases and J 5 bases; bases outside gene matches: 11. Germline CDR1 SGHTA, CDR2 FQGNSA. This CDR3 region has 16 residues. CDR3 DNA sequence: TGTGCCAGCAGCGAGTGGACAGGGGAAGTGGGAGATACGCAGTATTTT. Protein sequence: CASSEWTGEVGDTQYF.

The chain employs TRBV7-8 and TRBJ1-5, with D uncertain. From germline, CDR1 is SGHVS and CDR2 FQNEAQ. The CDR3 consists of 15 residues. Trimming shortened V by 6 bases and J by 0 bases, and 12 bases separated the two germline ends. The CDR3 DNA is TGTGCCAGCAGTTTAAACACGTATAGCAATCAGCCCCAGCATTTT. Protein product: CASSLNTYSNQPQHF.

J is TRBJ2-2 and V is TRBV12-5; a possible D gene is TRBD1 (5 bases). V was shortened by 0 bases and J by 0 bases, with 8 bases between the two germline ends. Germline CDR1 is LGHNT and CDR2 is FRNRAP. The CDR3 is 16 amino acids. The CDR3 loop reads CASGLVLTANTGELFF. The CDR3 nucleotides read TGTGCTAGTGGTTTGGTACTGACAGCGAACACCGGGGAGCTGTTTTTT.

The J gene is TRBJ2-5, the V gene TRBV5-1; no reliable D call. Germline V CDR1 and CDR2: SGHRS, YFSETQ. This CDR3 contains 13 residues. Trimming took 0 bases from V and 2 from J, leaving 5 bases between them. The CDR3, as DNA: TGCGCCAGCAGCTTGGCTGTACAAGAGACCCAGTACTTC. Its protein product is CASSLAVQETQYF.

This sequence joins TRBV28 and TRBJ2-2; TRBD1 aligns across 11 bases. This CDR3 has 14 amino acids. Germline V gene data show CDR1 as MDHEN and CDR2 as SYDVKM. The V segment lost 7 bases and the J segment 9 bases; nucleotides outside the gene matches: 7. This CDR3 is CASTSGQGAWELFF. CDR3 sequence (DNA): TGTGCCAGCACCTCCGGACAGGGGGCCTGGGAGCTGTTTTTT.

This chain uses TRBV5-1 with TRBJ2-1; D is uncertain. V shed 0 bases and J shed 5 bases, with 6 bases lying between them. Per germline, CDR1 SGHRS and CDR2 YFSETQ. The CDR3 extends over 13 amino acids. Written as DNA, the CDR3 is TGCGCCAGCAGCTTGGCCTTTAACAATGAGCAGTTCTTC. This translates into CASSLAFNNEQFF.

This chain connects TRBV28 to TRBJ2-5; tentatively, D is TRBD1 or TRBD2 (5 bases each). Per germline, CDR1 MDHEN and CDR2 SYDVKM. The CDR3 extends over 15 amino acids. Trimming stripped 6 bases from V and 4 bases from J, with 18 bases between. CDR3 DNA sequence: TGTGCCAGCAGCGATCCCGGTGGGGGTGGAGAGACCCAGTACTTC. Amino acids: CASSDPGGGGETQYF.

The rearrangement links TRBV12-5 to TRBJ2-2, with TRBD1 matching over 8 bases. From germline, CDR1 is LGHNT and CDR2 FRNRAP. The CDR3 covers 17 residues. The V gene end was trimmed by 2 bases and the J gene end by 2 bases; junction bases not matched to a gene: 7. CDR3 region: CASGLTRDRRNTGELFF. The DNA for the CDR3 is TGTGCTAGTGGTTTGACAAGGGACAGGAGAAACACCGGGGAGCTGTTTTTT.

The chain couples TRBV5-6 to TRBJ1-1; tentative D call: TRBD1 (5 bases). CDR1 and CDR2 (germline): SGHDT, YYEEEE. The CDR3 is 14 residues long. V lost 1 base to trimming and J lost 5 bases, with 12 bases between them. CDR3 region: CASSLFQGETEAFF. CDR3 in DNA: TGTGCCAGCAGCTTGTTCCAGGGAGAAACTGAAGCTTTCTTT.

This chain connects TRBV18 to TRBJ2-7; 7 bases fit TRBD2. CDR1 KGHSH and CDR2 LQKENI come from the germline V gene. The trim removed 3 bases at V and 6 bases at J, leaving 11 bases unmatched. There are 15 residues in the CDR3. CDR3 in amino acids: CASSPESTGEGEQYF. In DNA, the CDR3 is TGTGCCAGCTCACCGGAAAGTACCGGGGAGGGCGAGCAGTACTTC.

The rearrangement uses TRBV28 and TRBJ2-7, with D unclear. With 5 bases removed from V and 3 bases from J, the gap between germline ends came to 5 bases. Looked up from germline, CDR1 is MDHEN and CDR2 is SYDVKM. The CDR3 spans 11 residues. The CDR3 sequence: CASSLNYEQYF. CDR3 nucleotides: TGTGCCAGCAGTCTTAACTACGAGCAGTACTTC. Full variable domain (remainder filled in from reference TRBV28 and TRBJ2-7): DVKVTQSSRYLVKRTGEKVFLECVQDMDHENMFWYRQDPGLGLRLIYFSYDVKMKEKGDIPEGYSVSREKKERFSLILESASTNQTSMYLCASSLNYEQYFGPGTRLTVT.

V usage is TRBV28 and J usage is TRBJ2-7, with 7 bases identical to TRBD1. CDR1 is MDHEN and CDR2 is SYDVKM in the germline V gene. V dropped 5 bases and J dropped 2; count of bases not matched to a gene: 9. The CDR3 covers 15 residues. CDR3 in amino acids: CASSTRDRPPYEQYF. In DNA form, the CDR3 reads TGTGCCAGCAGTACACGGGACAGACCTCCCTACGAGCAGTACTTC.

The DNA of the CDR3 is TGTGCCAGCAGTCCCTGGACTAGCGGCCTGACCGGGGAGCTGTTTTTT. It codes for CASSPWTSGLTGELFF. The chain links TRBV27 to TRBJ2-2; 10 bases fit TRBD2. Trimming took 5 bases from V and 5 from J; bases not matched to a gene: 8. This CDR3 is built from 16 residues. Germline V gene sequence: CDR1 MNHEY, CDR2 SMNVEV (reference sequence).

V gene TRBV2 combines with J gene TRBJ1-1; no firm D call. V was cut by 6 bases and J by 6 bases, with 14 bases left in between. This CDR3 comprises 13 residues. Germline-derived CDR1 and CDR2 are SNHLY and FYNNEI. The CDR3 region is CASSPGSGPEAFF. CDR3 DNA sequence: TGTGCCAGCAGCCCCGGGTCAGGCCCTGAAGCTTTCTTT.